One and the same sample provided the 26 T cell receptor beta chains below, sequenced in a study of blood T cell repertoires in COVID-19. Measured with immunoSEQ multiplex PCR; TCRdb has only the in-frame clones, and not every one. Among fewer than 250,000 clones listed, around 86% were seen once. Sequenced material: PBMCs or T cells enriched from blood (not recorded which). These receptors were collected from a woman aged 40 to 55 with acute COVID-19.

This clone was seen a few times. The chain uses TRBV27 and TRBJ2-2; 8 bases align to TRBD2. Germline trimming cut 6 bases from V and 13 bases from J; bases unmatched to any gene: 13. CDR1 is MNHEY and CDR2 is SMNVEV in the germline V gene (reference sequence). There are 14 residues in the CDR3. CDR3 in amino acids: CASRGLAEDRRLFF. CDR3 sequence (DNA): TGTGCCAGCAGAGGACTAGCTGAAGACCGGCGGCTGTTTTTT.

The chain is built from TRBV3-1 (or the pseudogene TRBV3-2) and TRBJ1-5; D gene unclear. CDR1 is LGHDT, CDR2 YNNKEL, per germline (reference sequence). There are 17 residues in the CDR3. V was trimmed by 1 base and J by 0 bases, leaving 13 bases between them. The CDR3 loop is CASSQGLAPYSNQPQHF. Written as DNA, the CDR3 is TGTGCCAGCAGCCAAGGGCTGGCACCTTATAGCAATCAGCCCCAGCATTTT.

There are a few counts of this clone. The J gene is TRBJ1-2, the V gene TRBV5-1; 7 nucleotides line up with TRBD1. The V gene's germline CDR1 is SGHRS and CDR2 YFSETQ. The CDR3 totals 13 residues. V was clipped by 6 bases and J by 4 bases; unmatched bases: 6. CDR3 loop: CASNPGGTYGYTF. CDR3 DNA sequence: TGCGCCAGCAACCCAGGGGGGACCTATGGCTACACCTTC.

The V and J genes are TRBV2 and TRBJ1-1, with 9 bases matching TRBD1. V gave up 7 bases and J gave up 6 bases; unmatched junction bases: 6. Per the germline V gene, CDR1 is SNHLY and CDR2 is FYNNEI. The CDR3 is 13 amino acids. In DNA, the CDR3 is TGTGCCAGCAATCAACAGGGGGCCTCTGAAGCTTTCTTT. Its protein product is CASNQQGASEAFF. The whole variable domain, filled in from reference TRBV2 and TRBJ1-1, reads EPEVTQTPSHQVTQMGQEVILRCVPISNHLYFYWYRQILGQKVEFLVSFYNNEISEKSEIFDDQFSVERPDGSNFTLKIRSTKLEDSAMYFCASNQQGASEAFFGQGTRLTVV.

This chain joins TRBV6-5 and TRBJ1-5; TRBD1 matches at 8 bases. The CDR3 has 15 amino acids. The germline CDR1 and CDR2 sequences are MNHEY and SVGAGI. J lost 5 bases, V lost 7 bases, and 10 bases had no gene match. The CDR3 here is CASIHGQGRDQPQHF. DNA of the CDR3: TGTGCCAGCATCCACGGACAGGGAAGAGATCAGCCCCAGCATTTT.

The J gene is TRBJ2-1, the V gene TRBV19; 9 bases are shared with TRBD2. The length of the CDR3 is 19 residues. The V gene end was trimmed by 4 bases and the J gene end by 0 bases; junction bases not matched to a gene: 13. Germline CDR1 reads LNHDA; CDR2 reads SQIVND (reference sequence). CDR3 protein: CASSTPGGREGSSYNEQFF. For the CDR3, the DNA is TGTGCCAGTAGTACCCCCGGGGGGCGGGAGGGGAGCTCCTACAATGAGCAGTTCTTC.

The chain carries TRBV24-1 and TRBJ2-7, with TRBD1 matching 8 bases. V shed 6 bases and J 6 bases; nucleotides not matched to a gene: 12. The CDR3 runs to 15 residues. Germline loops: CDR1 KGHDR, CDR2 SFDVKD. CDR3 sequence reads: CATSPSRGPKGEQYF. In nucleotides, the CDR3 is TGTGCCACCAGTCCATCCAGGGGGCCCAAGGGCGAGCAGTACTTC.

This chain links TRBV18 with TRBJ2-2; D is possibly TRBD2 (5 bases). The V end was cut by 3 bases, the J end by 4 bases, with 9 bases between. CDR3 length: 14 residues. Germline V gives CDR1 KGHSH, CDR2 LQKENI. The CDR3 is CASSPEGSTGELFF. The CDR3 DNA reads TGTGCCAGCTCACCCGAGGGATCCACCGGGGAGCTGTTTTTT.

About this clone: The germline gene is not matched at one end of the junction; a read error may be the cause. The chain carries TRBV27 and TRBJ2-7, with 10 bases matching TRBD1. This CDR3 comprises 12 residues. Germline values: CDR1 MNHEY, CDR2 SMNVEV (reference sequence). In nucleotides, the CDR3 is TGTGCCAGCAGCACCGGGACAGGGGCGATCCTTTTC. Protein sequence: CASSTGTGAILF.

CDR3 bases: TGCGCCAGCAGCCCCCCCGGGGGGGGGCCCTACAATGAGCAGTTCTTC. Translating it yields CASSPPGGGPYNEQFF. The rearrangement joins TRBV5-1 to TRBJ2-1; 8 nucleotides align to TRBD2. Germline values: CDR1 SGHRS, CDR2 YFSETQ. The ends lost 4 bases at V and 2 bases at J; junction bases unmatched: 8. This CDR3 has 16 amino acids. Based on the CDR3 plus reference TRBV5-1 and TRBJ2-1, the full variable domain is KAGVTQTPRYLIKTRGQQVTLSCSPISGHRSVSWYQQTPGQGLQFLFEYFSETQRNKGNFPGRFSGRQFSNSRSEMNVSTLELGDSALYLCASSPPGGGPYNEQFFGPGTRLTVL.

J is TRBJ2-1 and V is TRBV27; possible D gene TRBD1, 5 bases. The CDR3 covers 14 residues. Per germline, CDR1 MNHEY and CDR2 SMNVEV (reference sequence). Trimming took 7 bases from V and 0 from J, leaving 10 bases between them. The CDR3 DNA sequence: TGTGCCAGCATGTGGGGCCTCTCCTACAATGAGCAGTTCTTC. Amino acids: CASMWGLSYNEQFF.

The chain carries TRBV18 and TRBJ2-3; 7 nucleotides match TRBD2. J gave up 4 bases and V 6 bases, and 10 bases lay outside the gene matches. Germline CDR1 KGHSH, CDR2 LQKENI. This CDR3 region has 15 residues. The CDR3 DNA follows: TGTGCCAGCTCTCGGGGGGAAACGGGGTCAGATACGCAGTATTTT. This encodes CASSRGETGSDTQYF.

The rearrangement uses TRBV3-1 (or the pseudogene TRBV3-2) and TRBJ2-7, with 11 positions matching TRBD2. J lost 6 bases, V lost 3 bases, and 10 bases had no gene match. The CDR3 loop spans 16 amino acids. Germline V gene data show CDR1 as LGHDT and CDR2 as YNNKEL (reference sequence). Here the CDR3 DNA reads TGTGCCAGCAGCCACCACACTAGCGGGAGATTGGGCGAGCAGTACTTC. It yields the protein CASSHHTSGRLGEQYF.

The chain carries TRBV11-2 and TRBJ1-5; weak D call: TRBD1 (6 bases). CDR1 is SGHAT, CDR2 FQNNGV, per germline. Trimming stripped 2 bases from V and 6 bases from J, with 11 bases between. CDR3 length: 14 amino acids. The CDR3 DNA follows: TGTGCCAGCAGCTTAAAGGGGGGGGGTCAGCCCCAGCATTTT. Protein: CASSLKGGGQPQHF.

The chain carries TRBV4-1 and TRBJ2-2, with 7 positions matching TRBD2. After removal of 0 bases from V and 1 base from J, the junction contained 8 bases not matched to a gene. Per the germline V gene, CDR1 is MGHRA and CDR2 is YSYEKL. The CDR3 consists of 18 residues. In nucleotides, the CDR3 is TGCGCCAGCAGCCAAGATTGGGGGGGAGATTTGAACACCGGGGAGCTGTTTTTT. Protein: CASSQDWGGDLNTGELFF.

The chain has TRBV7-9 and TRBJ2-3, with 7 bases matching TRBD1. V trimming: 5 bases; J trimming: 1 base; junction bases outside the gene matches: 12. The CDR3 loop spans 17 amino acids. Germline values: CDR1 SEHNR, CDR2 FQNEAQ (reference sequence). For the CDR3, the DNA is TGTGCCAGCAGCCTGAGAACCACCGGGACAGGCACAGATACGCAGTATTTT. Translating it yields CASSLRTTGTGTDTQYF.

Here the CDR3 DNA reads TGTGCCAGCAGCTCCCTAGCGGGAGTTGACTACTACAATGAGCAGTTCTTC. Its protein is CASSSLAGVDYYNEQFF. The chain uses TRBV7-9 and TRBJ2-1; 10 bases line up with TRBD2. CDR1 is SEHNR, CDR2 FQNEAQ, per germline (reference sequence). The CDR3 extends over 17 amino acids. V was clipped by 4 bases and J by 3 bases; unmatched bases: 9.

The chain carries TRBV18 and TRBJ1-1; 7 positions match TRBD1. CDR1 is KGHSH and CDR2 is LQKENI in the germline V gene. V lost 4 bases to trimming and J lost 7 bases; unmatched junction nucleotides: 3. The CDR3 is 12 residues long. The CDR3 loop is CASSLTGIEAFF. The CDR3 nucleotides read TGTGCCAGCTCACTGACAGGGATTGAAGCTTTCTTT.

The chain has TRBV19 and TRBJ2-7, with TRBD1 as a possible D gene (7 bases). Germline values: CDR1 LNHDA, CDR2 SQIVND (reference sequence). V lost 4 bases and J lost 2, with 12 bases in between. This CDR3 has 14 residues. CDR3: CASSTGDRTYEQYF. DNA of the CDR3: TGTGCCAGTAGTACGGGGGACAGAACCTACGAGCAGTACTTC.

This clone came up a few times. The V and J genes are TRBV6-5 and TRBJ2-1; perhaps TRBD2 as D (5 bases). Germline lookup yields CDR1 MNHEY and CDR2 SVGAGI. Trimming shortened V by 5 bases and J by 1 base, and 9 bases separated the two germline ends. There are 14 residues in the CDR3. This chain's CDR3 is CASSPADSYNEQFF. CDR3 nucleotides: TGTGCCAGCAGTCCAGCGGATTCCTACAATGAGCAGTTCTTC.

The rearrangement uses TRBV19 and TRBJ2-2; 9 bases map to TRBD2. The trim removed 6 bases at V and 2 bases at J, leaving 4 bases unmatched. Germline V gene lookup returns CDR1 LNHDA and CDR2 SQIVND (reference sequence). This CDR3 spans 15 amino acids. The CDR3 region is CASRYLAGNTGELFF. CDR3 nucleotide sequence: TGTGCCAGTAGGTATCTAGCGGGAAACACCGGGGAGCTGTTTTTT.

This clone was counted a few times. The rearrangement uses TRBV24-1 and TRBJ2-1, with 11 positions matching TRBD2. CDR3 size: 14 residues. Germline V gene data show CDR1 as KGHDR and CDR2 as SFDVKD. After removal of 6 bases from V and 8 bases from J, the junction contained 5 bases not matched to a gene. The CDR3: CATSLTSGSDEQFF. The CDR3 DNA reads TGTGCCACCAGTCTTACTAGCGGGAGTGATGAGCAGTTCTTC.

The rearrangement links TRBV6-5 to TRBJ1-1; D may be TRBD1 (5 bases). Trimming took 4 bases from V and 9 from J, leaving 12 bases between them. The germline V gene has CDR1 MNHEY and CDR2 SVGAGI. The CDR3 contains 12 residues. This CDR3 is CASSSTGGQAFF. The CDR3 nucleotides are TGTGCCAGCAGTTCCACGGGGGGTCAAGCTTTCTTT.

This clone was seen a few times. V usage is TRBV5-4 and J usage is TRBJ2-7; D may be TRBD1 (5 bases). Trimming pared 3 bases from V and 6 bases from J, leaving 16 bases between. The CDR3 spans 14 residues. Looked up from germline, CDR1 is SGHNT and CDR2 is YYREEE (reference sequence). As DNA, the CDR3 is TGTGCCAGCAGCTCTTGGACGCAAAGGGGCGAGCAGTACTTC. This translates into CASSSWTQRGEQYF.

The V call is TRBV28, the J call TRBJ2-3; a possible D gene is TRBD2 (6 bases). V was clipped by 5 bases and J by 4 bases, with 16 bases between them. The germline V gene encodes CDR1 MDHEN and CDR2 SYDVKM. The CDR3 runs to 15 residues. CDR3 sequence (DNA): TGTGCCAGCAGTCTTAGCGGAAGGGACGCAGATACGCAGTATTTT. This gives the protein CASSLSGRDADTQYF.

The chain joins TRBV10-3 to TRBJ2-1; D not certain. This CDR3 is 13 amino acids long. V was clipped by 4 bases and J by 4 bases, with 8 bases between them. The germline CDR1 and CDR2 sequences are ENHRY and SYGVKD. The CDR3 sequence is CAISAEEYNEQFF. The CDR3 DNA reads as TGTGCCATCAGTGCTGAGGAGTACAATGAGCAGTTCTTC.